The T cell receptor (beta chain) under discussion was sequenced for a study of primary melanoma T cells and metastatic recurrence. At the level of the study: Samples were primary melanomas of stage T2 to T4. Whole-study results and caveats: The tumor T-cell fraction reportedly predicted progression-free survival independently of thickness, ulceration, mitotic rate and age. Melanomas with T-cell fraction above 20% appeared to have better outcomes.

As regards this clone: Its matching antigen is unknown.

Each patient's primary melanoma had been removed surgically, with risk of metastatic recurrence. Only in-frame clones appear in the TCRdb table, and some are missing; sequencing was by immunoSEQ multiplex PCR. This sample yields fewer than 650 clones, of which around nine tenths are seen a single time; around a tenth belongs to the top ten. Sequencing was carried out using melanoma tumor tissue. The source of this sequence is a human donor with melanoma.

CDR3 in amino acids: CASSIRKGQGNTGELFF. In nucleotides, the CDR3 is TGTGCCAGTAGTATAAGGAAAGGGCAGGGTAACACCGGGGAGCTGTTTTTT. The rearrangement uses TRBV19 and TRBJ2-2, with D possibly being TRBD1 (5 bases). V was trimmed by 2 bases and J by 2 bases, leaving 15 bases between them. CDR3 length: 17 amino acids. Germline values: CDR1 LNHDA, CDR2 SQIVND (reference sequence).